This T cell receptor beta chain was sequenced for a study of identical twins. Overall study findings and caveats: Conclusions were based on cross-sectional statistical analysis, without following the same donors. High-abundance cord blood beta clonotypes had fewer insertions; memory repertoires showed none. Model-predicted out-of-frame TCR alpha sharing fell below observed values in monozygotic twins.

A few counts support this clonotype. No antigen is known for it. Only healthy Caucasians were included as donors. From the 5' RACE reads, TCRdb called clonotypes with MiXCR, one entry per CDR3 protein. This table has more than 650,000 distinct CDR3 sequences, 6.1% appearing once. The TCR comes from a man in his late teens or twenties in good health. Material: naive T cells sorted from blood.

CDR3 loop: CASSQPTQGPGGDTQYF. The CDR3, as DNA: TGCGCCAGCAGCCAACCTACACAGGGGCCGGGGGGGGATACGCAGTATTTT. The gene calls are TRBV4-1 and TRBJ2-3; D may be TRBD2 (8 bases). Germline V gives CDR1 MGHRA, CDR2 YSYEKL. This CDR3 region has 17 residues. The germline V and J ends were trimmed by 2 bases and 6 bases, with 21 bases remaining between them.